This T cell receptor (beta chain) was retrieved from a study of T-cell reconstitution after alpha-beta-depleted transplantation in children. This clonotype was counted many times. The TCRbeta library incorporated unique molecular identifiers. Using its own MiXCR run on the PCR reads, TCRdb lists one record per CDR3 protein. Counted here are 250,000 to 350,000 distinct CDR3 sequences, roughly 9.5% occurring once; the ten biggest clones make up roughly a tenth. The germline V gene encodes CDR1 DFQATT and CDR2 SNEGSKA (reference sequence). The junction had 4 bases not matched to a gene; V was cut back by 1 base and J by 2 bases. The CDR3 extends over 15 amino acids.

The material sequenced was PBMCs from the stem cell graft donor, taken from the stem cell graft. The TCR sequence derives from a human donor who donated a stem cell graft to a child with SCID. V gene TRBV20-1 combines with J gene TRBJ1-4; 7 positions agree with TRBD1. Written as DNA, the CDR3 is TGCAGTGCTAGAGCAGGGACAGTGACTAATGAAAAACTGTTTTTT. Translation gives CSARAGTVTNEKLFF.